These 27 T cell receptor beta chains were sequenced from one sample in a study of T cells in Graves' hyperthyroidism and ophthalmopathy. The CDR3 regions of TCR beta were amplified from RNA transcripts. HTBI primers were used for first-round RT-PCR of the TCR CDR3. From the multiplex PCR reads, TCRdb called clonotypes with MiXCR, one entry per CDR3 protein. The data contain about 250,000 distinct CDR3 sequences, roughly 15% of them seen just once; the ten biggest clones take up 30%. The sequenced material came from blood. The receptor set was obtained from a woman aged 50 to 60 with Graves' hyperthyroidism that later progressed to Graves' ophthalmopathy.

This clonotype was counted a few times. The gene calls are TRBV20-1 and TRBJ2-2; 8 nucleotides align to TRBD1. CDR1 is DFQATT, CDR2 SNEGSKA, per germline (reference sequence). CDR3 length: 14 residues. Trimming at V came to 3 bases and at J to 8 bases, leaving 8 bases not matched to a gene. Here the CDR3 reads CSASRDRRGGELFF. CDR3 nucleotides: TGCAGTGCTAGTCGGGACAGGAGGGGAGGGGAGCTGTTTTTT.

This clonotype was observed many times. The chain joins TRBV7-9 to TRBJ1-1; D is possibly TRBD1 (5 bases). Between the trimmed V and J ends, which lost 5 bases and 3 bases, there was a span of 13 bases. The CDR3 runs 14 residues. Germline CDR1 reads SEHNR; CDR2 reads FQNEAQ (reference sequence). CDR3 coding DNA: TGTGCCAGCAGCCACATGGGGCCGGACACTGAAGCTTTCTTT. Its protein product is CASSHMGPDTEAFF.

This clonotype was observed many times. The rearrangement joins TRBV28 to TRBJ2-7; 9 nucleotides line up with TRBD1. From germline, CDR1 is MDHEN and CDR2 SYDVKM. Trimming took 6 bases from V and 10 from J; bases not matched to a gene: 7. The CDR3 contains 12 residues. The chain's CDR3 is CASSLWTGEQYF. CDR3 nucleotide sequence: TGTGCCAGCAGCCTTTGGACAGGGGAACAGTACTTC.

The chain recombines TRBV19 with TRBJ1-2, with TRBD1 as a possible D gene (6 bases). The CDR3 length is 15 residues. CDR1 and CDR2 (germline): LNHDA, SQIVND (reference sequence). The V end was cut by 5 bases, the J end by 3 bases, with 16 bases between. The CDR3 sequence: CASSWEVQGYYGYTF. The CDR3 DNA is TGTGCCAGTAGTTGGGAAGTACAGGGCTACTATGGCTACACCTTC.

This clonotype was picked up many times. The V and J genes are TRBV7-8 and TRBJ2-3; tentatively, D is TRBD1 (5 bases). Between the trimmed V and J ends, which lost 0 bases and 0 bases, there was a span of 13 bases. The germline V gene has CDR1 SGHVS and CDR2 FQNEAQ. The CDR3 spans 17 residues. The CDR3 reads CASSLALGRPSTDTQYF. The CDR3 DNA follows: TGTGCCAGCAGCTTAGCTTTGGGGCGGCCTAGCACAGATACGCAGTATTTT.

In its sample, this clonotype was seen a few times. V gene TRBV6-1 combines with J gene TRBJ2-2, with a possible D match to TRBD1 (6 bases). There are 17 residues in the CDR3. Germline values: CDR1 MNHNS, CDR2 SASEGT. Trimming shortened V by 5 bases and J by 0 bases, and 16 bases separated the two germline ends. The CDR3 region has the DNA TGTGCCAGCAGTTATCGCCCCGGGACATCGAACACCGGGGAGCTGTTTTTT. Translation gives CASSYRPGTSNTGELFF.

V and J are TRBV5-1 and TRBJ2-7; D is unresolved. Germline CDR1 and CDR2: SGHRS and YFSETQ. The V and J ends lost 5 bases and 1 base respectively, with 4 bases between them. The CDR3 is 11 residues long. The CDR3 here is CASRQSYEQYF. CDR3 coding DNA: TGCGCCAGCAGGCAGTCCTACGAGCAGTACTTC.

CDR3 sequence reads: CAWSVVPNEKLFF. The CDR3 coding sequence is TGTGCCTGGAGTGTAGTACCGAATGAAAAACTGTTTTTT. The J gene is TRBJ1-4, the V gene TRBV30; D gene ambiguous. Deletions cut 0 bases from V and 5 bases from J, with 7 bases between. In germline, CDR1 is GTSNPN, CDR2 SVGIG (reference sequence). The CDR3 is 13 amino acids.

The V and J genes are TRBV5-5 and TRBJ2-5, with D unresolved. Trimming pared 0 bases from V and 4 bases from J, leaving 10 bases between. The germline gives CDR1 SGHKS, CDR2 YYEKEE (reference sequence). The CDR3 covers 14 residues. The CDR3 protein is CASSLAAGLETQYF. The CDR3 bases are TGTGCCAGCAGCTTGGCAGCAGGCCTAGAGACCCAGTACTTC.

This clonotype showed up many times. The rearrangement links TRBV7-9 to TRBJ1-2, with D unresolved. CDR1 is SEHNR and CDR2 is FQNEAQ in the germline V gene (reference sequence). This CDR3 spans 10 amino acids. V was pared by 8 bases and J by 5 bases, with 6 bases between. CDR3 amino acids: CASGIYGYTF. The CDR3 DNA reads TGTGCCAGCGGGATTTATGGCTACACCTTC.

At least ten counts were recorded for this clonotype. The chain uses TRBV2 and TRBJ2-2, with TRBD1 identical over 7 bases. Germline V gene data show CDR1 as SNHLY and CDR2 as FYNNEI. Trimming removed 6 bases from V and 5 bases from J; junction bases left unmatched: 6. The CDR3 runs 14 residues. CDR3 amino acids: CASRTNRGTGELFF. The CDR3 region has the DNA TGTGCCAGCAGGACCAACAGGGGAACCGGGGAGCTGTTTTTT. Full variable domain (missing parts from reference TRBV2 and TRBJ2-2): EPEVTQTPSHQVTQMGQEVILRCVPISNHLYFYWYRQILGQKVEFLVSFYNNEISEKSEIFDDQFSVERPDGSNFTLKIRSTKLEDSAMYFCASRTNRGTGELFFGEGSRLTVL.

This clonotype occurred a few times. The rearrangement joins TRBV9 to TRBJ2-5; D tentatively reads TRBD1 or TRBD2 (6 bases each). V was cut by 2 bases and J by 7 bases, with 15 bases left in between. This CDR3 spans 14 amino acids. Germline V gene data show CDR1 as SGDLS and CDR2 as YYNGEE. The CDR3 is CASSVGGLEGTQYF. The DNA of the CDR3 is TGTGCCAGCAGCGTTGGGGGGCTAGAAGGGACCCAGTACTTC.

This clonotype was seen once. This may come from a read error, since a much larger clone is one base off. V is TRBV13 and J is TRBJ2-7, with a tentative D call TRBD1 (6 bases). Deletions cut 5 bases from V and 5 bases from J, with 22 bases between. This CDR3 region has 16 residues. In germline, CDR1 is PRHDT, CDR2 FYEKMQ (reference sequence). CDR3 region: CASSARASRGFNEQYF. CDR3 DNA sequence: TGTGCCAGCAGCGCAAGGGCGTCTAGGGGGTTCAACGAGCAGTACTTC.

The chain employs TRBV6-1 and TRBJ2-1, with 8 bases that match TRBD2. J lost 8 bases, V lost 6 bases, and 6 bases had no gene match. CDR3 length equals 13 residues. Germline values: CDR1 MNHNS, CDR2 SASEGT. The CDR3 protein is CASRPGGRDEQFF. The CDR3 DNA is TGTGCCAGCAGGCCGGGGGGGCGCGATGAGCAGTTCTTC.

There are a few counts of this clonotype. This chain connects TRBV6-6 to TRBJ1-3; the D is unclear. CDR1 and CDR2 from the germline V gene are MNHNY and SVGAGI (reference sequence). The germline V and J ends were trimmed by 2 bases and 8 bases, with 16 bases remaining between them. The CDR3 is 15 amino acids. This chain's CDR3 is CASSYSPAIQDTIYF. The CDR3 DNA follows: TGTGCCAGCAGTTACAGTCCGGCGATCCAGGACACCATATATTTT.

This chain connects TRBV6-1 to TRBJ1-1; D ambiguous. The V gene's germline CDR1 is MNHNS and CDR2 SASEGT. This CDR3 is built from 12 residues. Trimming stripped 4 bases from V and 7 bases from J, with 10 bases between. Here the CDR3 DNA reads TGTGCCAGCAGTGGCCGACACGTTGAAGCTTTCTTT. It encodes CASSGRHVEAFF.

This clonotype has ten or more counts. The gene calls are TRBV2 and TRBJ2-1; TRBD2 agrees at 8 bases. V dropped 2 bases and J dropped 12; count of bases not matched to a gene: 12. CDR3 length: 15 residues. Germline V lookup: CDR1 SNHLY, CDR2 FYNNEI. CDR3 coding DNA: TGTGCCAGCAGTGAAAACGGGGGGGGCATAGGGGTGCAGTTCTTC. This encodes CASSENGGGIGVQFF.

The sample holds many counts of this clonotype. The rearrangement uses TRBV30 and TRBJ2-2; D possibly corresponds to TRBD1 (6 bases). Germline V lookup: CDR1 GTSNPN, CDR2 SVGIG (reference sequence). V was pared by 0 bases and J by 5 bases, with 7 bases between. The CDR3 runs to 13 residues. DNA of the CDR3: TGTGCCTGGAGTGTTAGGGGGACCGGGGAGCTGTTTTTT. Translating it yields CAWSVRGTGELFF.

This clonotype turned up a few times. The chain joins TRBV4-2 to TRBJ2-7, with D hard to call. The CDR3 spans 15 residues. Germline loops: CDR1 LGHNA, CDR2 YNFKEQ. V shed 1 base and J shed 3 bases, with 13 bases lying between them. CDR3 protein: CASSQGRSRNYEQYF. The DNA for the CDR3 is TGTGCCAGCAGCCAAGGAAGATCCCGTAACTACGAGCAGTACTTC.

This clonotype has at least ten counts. The DNA for the CDR3 is TGTGCCAGCGAACAGGGGAACGTAGTCAATGAGCAGTTCTTC. This encodes CASEQGNVVNEQFF. The V gene is TRBV6-1, the J gene TRBJ2-1; 7 nucleotides align to TRBD1. Germline-derived CDR1 and CDR2 are MNHNS and SASEGT. The CDR3 spans 14 residues. J was trimmed by 6 bases and V by 8 bases; bases with no gene match: 10.

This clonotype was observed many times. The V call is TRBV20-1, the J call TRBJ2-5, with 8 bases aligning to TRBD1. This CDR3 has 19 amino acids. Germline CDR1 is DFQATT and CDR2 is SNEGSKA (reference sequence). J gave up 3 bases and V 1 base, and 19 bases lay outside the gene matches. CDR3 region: CSARVPGAFGRGRKETQYF. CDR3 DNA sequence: TGCAGTGCTAGAGTCCCCGGTGCCTTTGGCAGGGGGCGGAAAGAGACCCAGTACTTC.

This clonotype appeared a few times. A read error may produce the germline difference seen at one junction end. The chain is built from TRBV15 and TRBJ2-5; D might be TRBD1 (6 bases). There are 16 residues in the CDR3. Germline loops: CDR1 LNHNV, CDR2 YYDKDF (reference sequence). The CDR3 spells CATSRSRTETAITVHF. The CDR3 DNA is TGTGCCACCAGCAGATCCCGGACAGAAACAGCAATCACCGTACACTTC.

CDR3 DNA: TGTGCCAGTAGTTCCCTCGGACTGGGGAGCTATGGCTACACCTTC. Encoded protein: CASSSLGLGSYGYTF. The rearrangement joins TRBV19 to TRBJ1-2; D ambiguous. The CDR3 consists of 15 residues. V was pared by 5 bases and J by 4 bases, with 17 bases between. Germline V gives CDR1 LNHDA, CDR2 SQIVND (reference sequence).

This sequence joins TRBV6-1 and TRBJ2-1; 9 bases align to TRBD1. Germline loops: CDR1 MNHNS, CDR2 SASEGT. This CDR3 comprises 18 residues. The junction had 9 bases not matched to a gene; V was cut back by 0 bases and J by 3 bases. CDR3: CASSEAGTGTGSYNEQFF. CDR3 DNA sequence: TGTGCCAGCAGTGAAGCCGGGACAGGGACGGGTAGCTACAATGAGCAGTTCTTC.

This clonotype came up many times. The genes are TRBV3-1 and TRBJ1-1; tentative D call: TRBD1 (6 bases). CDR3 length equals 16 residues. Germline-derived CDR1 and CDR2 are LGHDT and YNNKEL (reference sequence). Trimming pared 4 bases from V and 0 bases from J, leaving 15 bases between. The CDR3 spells CASSPSWGPMNTEAFF. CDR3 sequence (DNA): TGTGCCAGCAGCCCATCGTGGGGGCCTATGAACACTGAAGCTTTCTTT.

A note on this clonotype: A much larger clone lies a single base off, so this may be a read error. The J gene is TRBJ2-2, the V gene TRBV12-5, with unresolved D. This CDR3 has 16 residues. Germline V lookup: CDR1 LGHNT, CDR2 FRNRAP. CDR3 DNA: TGTGCTGGTGGTTTGGTACTCGGAGCACCAACCGGGGAGCTGTTTTTT. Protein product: CAGGLVLGAPTGELFF. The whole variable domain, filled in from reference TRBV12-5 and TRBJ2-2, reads DARVTQTPRHKVTEMGQEVTMRCQPILGHNTVFWYRQTMMQGLELLAYFRNRAPLDDSGMPKDRFSAEMPDATLATLKIQPSEPRDSAVYFCAGGLVLGAPTGELFFGEGSRLTVL.

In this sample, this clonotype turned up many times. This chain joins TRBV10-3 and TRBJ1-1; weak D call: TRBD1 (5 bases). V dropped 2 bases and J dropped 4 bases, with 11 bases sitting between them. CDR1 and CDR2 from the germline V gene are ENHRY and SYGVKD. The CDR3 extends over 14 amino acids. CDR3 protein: CAISELSQGTEAFF. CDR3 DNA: TGTGCCATCAGTGAGCTTTCTCAGGGCACTGAAGCTTTCTTT.